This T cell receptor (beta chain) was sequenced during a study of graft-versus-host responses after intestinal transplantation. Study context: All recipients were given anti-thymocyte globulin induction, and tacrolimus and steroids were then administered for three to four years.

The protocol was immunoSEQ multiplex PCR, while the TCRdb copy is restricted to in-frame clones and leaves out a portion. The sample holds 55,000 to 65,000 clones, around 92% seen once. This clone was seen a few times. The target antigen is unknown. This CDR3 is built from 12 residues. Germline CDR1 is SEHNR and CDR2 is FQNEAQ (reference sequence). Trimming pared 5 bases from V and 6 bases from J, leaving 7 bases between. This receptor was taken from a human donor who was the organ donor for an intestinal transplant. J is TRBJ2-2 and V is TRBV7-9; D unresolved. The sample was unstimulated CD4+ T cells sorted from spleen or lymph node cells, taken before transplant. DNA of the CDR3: TGTGCCAGCAGCCTCCCCTCCGGGGAGCTGTTTTTT. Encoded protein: CASSLPSGELFF.